These 13 T cell receptor beta chains share one sample of origin, sequenced in a study of read filtering for tumor transcriptome and immune sequencing (dated by TCRdb to 2020 to 2021). The instrument given in TCRdb is Illumina HiSeq 4000. TCR libraries were built from roughly 440 ng RNA with the Immunoverse kit, using molecular barcoded adaptors covering alpha/delta and beta/gamma chains. The public reads were run again by TCRdb, first through fastp at Q25 and then through MiXCR, and only productive beta chains were kept. Every entry covers one CDR3 protein and lists the most common genes and DNA from its rows. Counted in this sample were around 50,000 distinct CDR3 sequences; around a fifth of them appeared once. Jointly, the top ten make up about 18% of the sample. Sequenced sample: a population of CD138-negative cells sorted from bone marrow. The sample's cell subset or site, from its label and the paper: bone marrow mononuclear cells depleted of CD138+ plasma/myeloma cells by negative magnetic selection. Receptor source: a donor at least 40 years old with multiple myeloma.

In regard to this clonotype: One junction end does not reproduce the germline sequence, and a read error may be involved. The chain joins TRBV14 to TRBJ1-4; TRBD1 might be the D (5 bases). The germline V gene has CDR1 SGHDN and CDR2 FVKESK. This CDR3 is built from 15 residues. CDR3 sequence reads: CASSQDDWRGEKPFF. The CDR3 coding sequence is TGTGCCAGCAGCCAAGATGATTGGAGGGGTGAAAAACCGTTTTTT.

This clonotype was observed at least ten times. This sequence joins TRBV12-3 or TRBV12-4 and TRBJ1-4, with unresolved D. With 0 bases removed from V and 0 bases from J, the gap between germline ends came to 5 bases. This CDR3 is 15 amino acids long. The DNA of the CDR3 is TGTGCCAGCAGTTTAGCAATGACAACTAATGAAAAACTGTTTTTT. Protein product: CASSLAMTTNEKLFF.

The rearrangement links TRBV11-2 to TRBJ2-1; D remains ambiguous. Germline V gene data show CDR1 as SGHAT and CDR2 as FQNNGV. Trimming pared 1 base from V and 0 bases from J, leaving 7 bases between. The length of the CDR3 is 15 residues. The CDR3 here is CASSLVASSYNEQFF. DNA for the CDR3: TGTGCCAGCAGCTTAGTGGCTTCCTCCTACAATGAGCAGTTCTTC.

The sample holds many counts of this clonotype. The chain combines TRBV24-1 with TRBJ2-3; D uncertain. Germline CDR1 KGHDR, CDR2 SFDVKD. Trimming cost V 1 base and J 0 bases, with 10 bases left between them. This CDR3 has 16 amino acids. The CDR3 DNA reads as TGTGCCACCAGTGATTTTGGAGCTTCTAGCACAGATACGCAGTATTTT. Its protein product is CATSDFGASSTDTQYF.

Worth noting for this clonotype: The junction departs from the called germline gene at one end, perhaps through a read error. The chain combines TRBV7-3 with TRBJ2-5; D remains ambiguous. Germline V gene sequence: CDR1 SGHTA, CDR2 FQGTGA. The CDR3 length is 14 residues. The CDR3 spells CASSPEGVVEAQYF. The CDR3 bases are TGTGCCAGCAGCCCCGAAGGTGTAGTAGAGGCCCAGTACTTC.

This clonotype was counted many times. This rearrangement joins TRBV2 to TRBJ2-1; TRBD1 is a possible D gene (9 bases). V was shortened by 6 bases and J by 7 bases, with 25 bases between the two germline ends. CDR3 size: 17 residues. Germline V CDR1 and CDR2: SNHLY, FYNNEI. The CDR3 DNA reads TGTGCCAGCAGCGGGCCGCGGGGGGACAGGGCATGGAATGAGCAGTTCTTC. Translated: CASSGPRGDRAWNEQFF.

This chain connects TRBV28 to TRBJ1-1; D possibly corresponds to TRBD1 (5 bases). This CDR3 region has 15 residues. The germline V gene encodes CDR1 MDHEN and CDR2 SYDVKM. Trimming took 3 bases from V and 2 from J, leaving 13 bases between them. The CDR3 sequence: CASSFFSGPNTEAFF. The CDR3 DNA sequence: TGTGCCAGCAGTTTTTTCTCAGGGCCTAACACTGAAGCTTTCTTT.

At least ten counts were recorded for this clonotype. The V call is TRBV5-1, the J call TRBJ1-5, with D uncertain. CDR3 length: 15 residues. Between the trimmed V and J ends, which lost 4 bases and 0 bases, there was a span of 11 bases. Germline CDR1 reads SGHRS; CDR2 reads YFSETQ. The CDR3 DNA is TGCGCCAGCAGCCCCGTCGGGGATAGCAATCAGCCCCAGCATTTT. Protein: CASSPVGDSNQPQHF.

The V gene is TRBV6-5, the J gene TRBJ2-7, with TRBD1 matching over 8 bases. V lost 8 bases, J lost 9 bases, and 18 bases stayed unmatched. This CDR3 has 15 residues. CDR1 is MNHEY and CDR2 is SVGAGI in the germline V gene. The CDR3 DNA reads TGTGCCAGCGGTAAACAGACAGGGGTAGGGGGCTGGCAGTACTTC. Encoded protein: CASGKQTGVGGWQYF.

On this clonotype itself: A far larger clone is one base from this, pointing to a likely read error. The V gene is TRBV12-3 or TRBV12-4, the J gene TRBJ2-1; a possible D gene is TRBD2 (7 bases). The V and J ends lost 9 bases and 8 bases respectively, with 17 bases between them. The CDR3 contains 13 residues. The CDR3 bases are TGTGCCAGTCGGAGGGGGGGGCGGGATGAGCAGTTCTTC. Translating it yields CASRRGGRDEQFF.

This clonotype appeared many times. This chain connects TRBV11-2 to TRBJ2-4; no clear D. The germline V gene encodes CDR1 SGHAT and CDR2 FQNNGV. This CDR3 has 12 residues. The V gene lost 2 bases and the J gene lost 14 bases, with 13 bases spanning the gap. This CDR3 is CASSLNPANKYF. The CDR3 coding sequence is TGTGCCAGCAGCTTAAACCCCGCCAACAAGTACTTC.

There are many counts of this clonotype. The chain links TRBV18 to TRBJ2-3, with TRBD2 as a possible D gene (6 bases). The ends were cut back, 3 bases at V and 2 bases at J, with 9 bases in the middle. Germline V gene data show CDR1 as KGHSH and CDR2 as LQKENI. CDR3 size: 14 residues. CDR3 coding DNA: TGTGCCAGCTCACCGCCGGGAGACACAGATACGCAGTATTTT. This codes for CASSPPGDTDTQYF.

This clonotype was seen more than once but under ten times. Only one base separates this from a far larger clonotype, so it likely reflects a read error. The V call is TRBV6-1, the J call TRBJ2-2; D tentatively fits TRBD1 or TRBD2 (5 bases each). The CDR3 contains 16 residues. The V end lost 8 bases, the J end lost 0 bases, and 16 bases lay between the germline ends. The germline gives CDR1 MNHNS, CDR2 SASEGT. For the CDR3, the DNA is TGTGCCAGCGGTTACGGGGCAGGATCGAACACCGGGGAGCTGTTTTTT. Its protein is CASGYGAGSNTGELFF.